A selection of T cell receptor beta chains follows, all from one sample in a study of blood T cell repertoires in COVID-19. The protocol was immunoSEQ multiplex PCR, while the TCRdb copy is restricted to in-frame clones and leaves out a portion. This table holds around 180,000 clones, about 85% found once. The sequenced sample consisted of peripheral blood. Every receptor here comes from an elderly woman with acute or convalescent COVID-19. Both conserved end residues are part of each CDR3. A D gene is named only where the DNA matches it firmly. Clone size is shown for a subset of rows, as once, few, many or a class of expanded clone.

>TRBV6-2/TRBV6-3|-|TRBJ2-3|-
CASSYDSRDTQYF
TGTGCCAGCAGTTACGACTCCCGGGATACGCAGTATTTT
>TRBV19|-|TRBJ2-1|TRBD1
CASSPQGYNEQFF
TGTGCCAGTAGCCCACAGGGGTACAATGAGCAGTTCTTC
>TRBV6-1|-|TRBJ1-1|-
CASSLQGRNTEAFF
TGTGCCAGCAGCTTACAGGGCAGGAACACTGAAGCTTTCTTT
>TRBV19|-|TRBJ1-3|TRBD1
CASSIRGQGTGNTIYF
TGTGCCAGTAGTATAAGGGGACAGGGGACTGGAAACACCATATATTTT
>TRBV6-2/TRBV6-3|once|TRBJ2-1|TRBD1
CASSPTGFSYNEQFF
TGTGCCAGCAGCCCGACAGGGTTCTCCTACAATGAGCAGTTCTTC
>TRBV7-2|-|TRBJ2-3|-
CASSLRGADTQYF
TGTGCCAGCAGCTTAAGGGGTGCAGATACGCAGTATTTT
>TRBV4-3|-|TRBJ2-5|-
CASSQDSGPRETQYF
TGCGCCAGCAGCCAAGATAGCGGCCCTCGGGAGACCCAGTACTTC
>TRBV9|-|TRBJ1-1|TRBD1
CASSPSGGDREYAEAFF
TGTGCCAGCAGCCCTAGTGGAGGGGACAGGGAGTACGCTGAAGCTTTCTTT
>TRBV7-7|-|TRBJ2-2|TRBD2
CASSPRRGGTTGELFF
TGTGCCAGCAGCCCTCGCCGCGGGGGGACGACCGGGGAGCTGTTTTTT
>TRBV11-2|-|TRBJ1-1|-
CASSHLRAPRGTEAFF
TGTGCCAGCAGCCATCTCCGGGCCCCCCGGGGCACTGAAGCTTTCTTT
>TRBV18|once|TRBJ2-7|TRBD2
CASSPPSGGSNYEQYF
TGTGCCAGCTCACCACCTAGCGGGGGGTCAAACTACGAGCAGTACTTC
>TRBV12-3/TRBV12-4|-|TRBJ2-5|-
CASTASGETQYF
TGTGCCAGCACCGCGTCGGGAGAGACCCAGTACTTC
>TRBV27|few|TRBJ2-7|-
CASSLSSVRGYEQYF
TGTGCCAGCAGTTTATCGTCGGTCCGAGGGTACGAGCAGTACTTC
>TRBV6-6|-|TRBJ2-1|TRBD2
CASRLGTSGGRGEQFF
TGTGCCAGCAGACTTGGGACTAGCGGGGGCCGGGGTGAGCAGTTCTTC
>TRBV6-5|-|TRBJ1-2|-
CASSTSIGRTGYTF
TGTGCCAGCAGCACTAGTATAGGACGGACTGGCTACACCTTC
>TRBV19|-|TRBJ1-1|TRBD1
CASSTWTGGASEAFF
TGTGCCAGTAGTACTTGGACAGGGGGCGCATCTGAAGCTTTCTTT
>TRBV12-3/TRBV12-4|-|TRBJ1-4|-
CASSLTGEKLFF
TGTGCCAGCAGTTTGACAGGTGAAAAACTGTTTTTT
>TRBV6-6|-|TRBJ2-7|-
CASSYSIGGGEQYF
TGTGCCAGCAGTTACTCGATTGGGGGAGGCGAGCAGTACTTC
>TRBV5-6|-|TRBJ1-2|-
CASSLRQVGSYGYTF
TGTGCCAGCAGCTTGAGACAGGTGGGGAGCTATGGCTACACCTTC
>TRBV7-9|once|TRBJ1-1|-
CASSLNSGGTEAFF
TGTGCCAGCAGCTTAAACTCGGGGGGGACTGAAGCTTTCTTT
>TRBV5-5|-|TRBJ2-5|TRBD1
CASSPTGEETQYF
TGTGCCAGCAGCCCAACAGGGGAAGAGACCCAGTACTTC
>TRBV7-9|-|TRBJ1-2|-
CASSSPNVGTYGYTF
TGTGCCAGCAGCTCCCCAAACGTCGGTACCTATGGCTACACCTTC
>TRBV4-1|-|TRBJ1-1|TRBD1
CASSRTGFNTEAFF
TGCGCCAGCAGCCGGACAGGATTTAACACTGAAGCTTTCTTT
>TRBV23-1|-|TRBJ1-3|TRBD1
CASSQSTGSGNTIYF
TGCGCCAGCAGTCAATCGACAGGGTCCGGAAACACCATATATTTT
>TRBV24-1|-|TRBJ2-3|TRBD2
CATSDLVGGVTDTQYF
TGTGCCACCAGTGATTTGGTCGGGGGGGTCACAGATACGCAGTATTTT
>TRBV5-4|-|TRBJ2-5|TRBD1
CASSSGRDRQETQYF
TGTGCCAGCAGCTCGGGCCGGGACAGACAAGAGACCCAGTACTTC
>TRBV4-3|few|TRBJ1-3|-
CASSQDLRVGSGNTIYF
TGCGCCAGCAGCCAAGATTTGCGGGTGGGGTCTGGAAACACCATATATTTT
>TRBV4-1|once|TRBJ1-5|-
CASSQDRTAFSNQPQHF
TGCGCCAGCAGCCAAGATCGAACAGCATTTAGCAATCAGCCCCAGCATTTT
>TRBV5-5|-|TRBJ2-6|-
CASSLVKLLSGANVLTF
TGTGCCAGCAGCTTGGTAAAGCTACTCTCTGGGGCCAACGTCCTGACTTTC